A selection of T cell receptor beta chains follows, all from one sample in a study of T cells in Graves' hyperthyroidism and ophthalmopathy. TCRdb used MiXCR to reprocess the multiplex PCR reads, holding one entry per CDR3 protein. Of more than 500,000 distinct CDR3 sequences listed, around 42% are singletons. The material sequenced was peripheral blood or thyroid tissue (not recorded which). The receptors stem from an adult woman with Graves' disease, either hyperthyroidism or ophthalmopathy (not recorded which). Both conserved end residues are part of each CDR3. A D gene is named only where the DNA matches it firmly. For some rows the clone size is stated as once, few or many, or as a class when expanded; others skip it.

D	V	J	size	DNA	CDR3
TRBD2	TRBV10-1	TRBJ2-7	many	TGCGCCACCCACCGCACACTGTACGAGGCGGGAGGGATCTACGAGCAGTACTTC	CATHRTLYEAGGIYEQYF
TRBD1	TRBV10-3	TRBJ1-1	NA	TGTGCCATCAGTGATCAGGGGGGGAACACTGAAGCTTTCTTT	CAISDQGGNTEAFF
NA	TRBV24-1	TRBJ2-1	once	TGTGCCACAGGGACGCCAAGTTTAGGTGGGAATGAGCAGTTCTTC	CATGTPSLGGNEQFF
NA	TRBV10-3	TRBJ1-1	few	TGTGCCATCAGTGGGGGGGGGCGGGCTGAAGCTTTCTTT	CAISGGGRAEAFF
NA	TRBV29-1	TRBJ2-7	few	TGCAGCGTTGAATGTCAGGGGGGTTACGAGCAGTACTTC	CSVECQGGYEQYF
NA	TRBV24-1	TRBJ2-2	NA	TGTGCCACCAGTGATGAGACTAGCGGGGAGCTGTTTTTT	CATSDETSGELFF
TRBD1	TRBV20-1	TRBJ2-1	NA	TGCAGTGCTAGGCCGAGGGGGCTTCCCCACAATGAGCAGTTCTTC	CSARPRGLPHNEQFF
NA	TRBV20-1	TRBJ2-5	few	TGCAGTGCTAGACCGTCTAGTGGGATAGAGACCCAGTACTTC	CSARPSSGIETQYF
NA	TRBV12-3/TRBV12-4	TRBJ2-5	many	TGTGCCAGCAGTTTTTGGGGGCTAGGCGAGACCCAGTACTTC	CASSFWGLGETQYF
TRBD2	TRBV4-2	TRBJ2-7	NA	TGTGCCAGCAGCCAAGATGCTAGCGGGAGAATCAACGAGCAGTACTTC	CASSQDASGRINEQYF
NA	TRBV9	TRBJ1-5	NA	TGTGCCAGCAGCGTAGTGAGGGGGAGCAATCAGCCCCAGCATTTT	CASSVVRGSNQPQHF
TRBD1	TRBV19	TRBJ2-6	NA	TGTGCCAGTAGTATCCTAATGACAGGGGCTGGGGCCAACGTCCTGACTTTC	CASSILMTGAGANVLTF
NA	TRBV7-9	TRBJ1-5	many	TGTGCCAGCAGCTTAGAAACCGAGCAGCCCCAGCATTTT	CASSLETEQPQHF
NA	TRBV5-1	TRBJ1-3	NA	TGCGCCAGCAGCTTGGAGGACGGCTATGGCTACACCATATATTTT	CASSLEDGYGYTIYF
NA	TRBV5-5	TRBJ2-7	few	TGTGCCAGCAGCTTAGTAGGTCCGCGGGAGCAGTACTTC	CASSLVGPREQYF
NA	TRBV29-1	TRBJ2-7	NA	TGCAGCGTTGAAGATAACGACGTCGAGCAGTACTTC	CSVEDNDVEQYF
TRBD1	TRBV9	TRBJ1-1	many	TGTGCCAGCAGCCCCCGTGCGGGACAGGGGGGCACTGAAGCTTTCTTT	CASSPRAGQGGTEAFF
NA	TRBV10-2	TRBJ1-1	NA	TGCGCCAGCAGTCAAGGGCCCTGGGATTTCTTT	CASSQGPWDFF
NA	TRBV25-1	TRBJ1-6	NA	TGTGCCAGCAGTGAAAGGACGGGCAGGTCGAGCAATTCACCCCTCCACTTT	CASSERTGRSSNSPLHF
TRBD2	TRBV20-1	TRBJ2-5	few	TGCAGTGCGCCGGGACTAGCGGGAGCGGAGGAGACCCAGTACTTC	CSAPGLAGAEETQYF
NA	TRBV2	TRBJ1-4	NA	TGTGCCAGCAGTGAAGTGGTGGGAGAAAAACTGTTTTTT	CASSEVVGEKLFF
NA	TRBV10-3	TRBJ2-7	NA	TGTGCCATCACTATGGACAGGGAGGGATCCTACGAGCAGTACTTC	CAITMDREGSYEQYF
NA	TRBV11-2	TRBJ2-7	many	TGTGCCAGCAGCTTAGGCCCTACATTCTACGAGCAGTACTTC	CASSLGPTFYEQYF
TRBD1	TRBV29-1	TRBJ1-5	NA	TGCAGCGTTTCAACAGGGGGGCCCCAGCATTTT	CSVSTGGPQHF
TRBD1	TRBV20-1	TRBJ2-7	many	TGCAGTGCTTTCCCGATGGGACAGCCCTACGAGCAGTACTTC	CSAFPMGQPYEQYF
TRBD2	TRBV29-1	TRBJ2-7	once	TGCAGCATTTTACTAGCGGGAGGGGGGTACGAGCAGTACTTC	CSILLAGGGYEQYF
NA	TRBV11-1	TRBJ2-7	NA	TGTGCCAGCAGCTCGGACAGTGAAACCGGGGAGCAGTACTTC	CASSSDSETGEQYF
TRBD1	TRBV20-1	TRBJ2-5	NA	TGCAGTGCTGGACAGGGGGCGACCCAGTACTTC	CSAGQGATQYF
TRBD2	TRBV2	TRBJ2-5	NA	TGTGCCAGCAGAGCGGGGGGGCCGGTAGAGACCCAGTACTTC	CASRAGGPVETQYF
NA	TRBV7-3	TRBJ1-6	few	TGTGCCAGCAAGCTGGGGATTGGGCACTCACCCCTCCACTTT	CASKLGIGHSPLHF
NA	TRBV10-3	TRBJ2-7	NA	TGTGCCATCAGTGATCACAGGGACGAGCAGTACTTC	CAISDHRDEQYF
TRBD2	TRBV3-1	TRBJ2-2	few	TGTGCCAGCAGCCATCAGCGGGAGGTAACCGGGGAGCTGTTTTTT	CASSHQREVTGELFF
NA	TRBV18	TRBJ1-1	few	TGTGCCAGCTCTCTTTTGACTTTGAGGGCAAACACTGAAGCTTTCTTT	CASSLLTLRANTEAFF
NA	TRBV15	TRBJ2-5	NA	TGTGCCACCAGCACGGATGGCGGGGAAGAGACCCAGTACTTC	CATSTDGGEETQYF
TRBD1	TRBV29-1	TRBJ1-2	NA	TGCAGCGTTGTGACAGGGAGCAACTATGGCTACACCTTC	CSVVTGSNYGYTF
NA	TRBV11-2	TRBJ2-2	once	TGTGCCAGCATCCGATTCGAGGACCTGTTTTTT	CASIRFEDLFF
NA	TRBV29-1	TRBJ1-5	NA	TGCAGCGTCGCCGGACTGAGCCAAGAGACCCAGCATTTT	CSVAGLSQETQHF
NA	TRBV15	TRBJ2-2	NA	TGTGCCACCAGCAGAGACGCCACCGGGGAGCTGTTTTTT	CATSRDATGELFF
TRBD1	TRBV7-9	TRBJ2-7	once	TGCGCCAGCAGCAAAGCGGGACAGGGTTACGAGCAGTACTTC	CASSKAGQGYEQYF